This T cell receptor (beta chain) originates from a study of T cell responses to AZD1222 COVID-19 vaccine. Assay used: immunoSEQ multiplex PCR; TCRdb lists only in-frame clones, some missing. The repertoire holds about 160,000 clones, 92% seen once, with 4.4% in the top ten. Whole-study findings and limits: There were repertoire samples only from the period after the peak T cell response. Females outnumbered males among donors, who were mostly white British; clonal diversity was possibly underestimated. Epitopes outside B.1.351 and B.1.1.7 mutated regions reportedly drew nearly half of spike TCRs.

CDR1 is SGHTA and CDR2 is FQGTGA in the germline V gene. CDR3 size: 13 residues. With 5 bases removed from V and 4 bases from J, the gap between germline ends came to 11 bases. This clone appeared once. Its antigen is unknown. The TCR comes from an adult in good health. The chain joins TRBV7-3 to TRBJ1-2; D uncertain. The sample consisted of peripheral blood, taken on day 0 of MenACWY control vaccination. The CDR3 DNA is TGTGCCAGCAGCGAGGGTCCAGGCTATGGCTACACCTTC. This encodes CASSEGPGYGYTF.